This T cell receptor beta chain was documented in a study of T cell repertoires in cytomegalovirus infection (dated by TCRdb to the late 2010s). For the study in its entirety: Peptide stimulations targeted recently identified HLA-C-restricted CMV epitopes, whose presentation resists viral immunomodulation, together with well-studied HLA-B-restricted epitopes. The HLA type of each donor mattered for the analysis, because public TCR beta signatures pointed to carriage of CMV infection along with the matching HLA type.

From its cysteine to its phenylalanine, the CDR3 spans 16 amino acids. Just the 48-base CDR3 DNA is kept, in frame starting at base 1. Germline trimming: 4 bases from V, 7 bases from J; junction bases outside gene matches: 8. From the germline V gene, CDR1 is SGDLS and CDR2 is YYNGEE. Explained via the paper, the treatment or condition label denotes: in vitro stimulation with specific CMV peptide epitopes to enrich CMV-specific T cells. To note about this clonotype: The clone's antigen remains unknown. One base away there is no much larger clone; base qualities are not given.

Results and caveats for the whole study, not just this receptor: Carriers of CMV infection plus the relevant HLA type were discriminated by the cumulative frequency of public TCR beta family members in the study cohort and in an independent approximately 350-donor cohort. The ex vivo response was dominated by HLA-C-restricted CMV-specific TCR beta clonotypes, which also provided the single most frequent clonotype in two of eight donors.

Sequencer: Illumina HiSeq 1500. TCRdb ran its own pipeline on the public reads, namely fastp trimming at Q25 and MiXCR clone calling, and kept in-frame beta chains. For every CDR3 protein sequence, its rows merge into one entry that carries the most common genes and DNA. The sample includes hundreds of thousands of distinct CDR3 sequences, with approximately 33% observed a single time. The ten largest clonotypes hold roughly 13% of the sample. The input for sequencing was cultured CD8+ T cells from PBMCs, taken from culture after CMV antigen stimulation. The clonotype was recovered from a human donor in good health (CMV status not recorded). Some clones in this sample may be carry-over from other donors' samples. The chain links TRBV9 with TRBJ1-6; 10 bases in the junction line up with TRBD1. The CDR3 protein sequence reads: CASSPPGQGPNSPLHF. The bases read TGTGCCAGCAGCCCGCCGGGACAGGGGCCGAATTCACCCCTCCACTTT.